This T cell receptor beta chain is drawn from a study of CD8 T cells in ankylosing spondylitis. Quantitative 5'-RACE with molecular barcodes was used to make the TCR beta libraries. TCRdb ran MiXCR on the 5' RACE reads and lists one entry per CDR3 protein. The sample carries tens of thousands of distinct CDR3 sequences, 16% recorded once. Notes on this clonotype: Its target is unknown.

The V and J ends lost 4 bases and 5 bases respectively, with 14 bases between them. This CDR3 is 15 amino acids long. Germline CDR1 is SGHDN and CDR2 is FVKESK. Study findings and constraints: Apparently characteristic of ankylosing spondylitis blood was a TCR beta motif (roughly eight highly homologous variants).

The chain has TRBV14 and TRBJ2-2, with a possible D match to TRBD1 (6 bases). This clonotype was obtained from a male donor with ankylosing spondylitis or in good health (not recorded which). The sequenced sample consisted of blood. CDR3 region: CASSPRIQGTGELFF. For the CDR3, the DNA is TGTGCCAGCAGCCCGAGGATTCAGGGGACCGGGGAGCTGTTTTTT.